This TCR beta chain was captured by sequencing in a study of CD8 T cells in Susac syndrome. Study overall: Intravenous immunoglobulin alone or corticosteroids were being given to patients with Susac syndrome at blood draw, unless they were therapy-naive.

It was with random hexamers that 0.5 to 1 ug RNA was reverse transcribed. TCR beta CDR3 was amplified by immunoSEQ covering 54 Vbeta and 13 Jbeta. TCRdb called the immunoSEQ multiplex PCR reads again in MiXCR, with one record for every CDR3 protein. Of 150,000 to 200,000 distinct CDR3 sequences in the sample, 75% to 95% were seen once. The CDR3 length is 14 residues. CDR1 is LGHDT and CDR2 is YNNKEL in the germline V gene (reference sequence). V was pared by 1 base and J by 3 bases, with 9 bases between. This sequence joins TRBV3-1 and TRBJ1-2, with D tentatively TRBD1 (6 bases). The sample consisted of CD4+ T cells from PBMCs. This receptor was identified in a human donor with Susac syndrome. The CDR3 DNA is TGTGCCAGCAGCCAAGGGGGACACTACTATGGCTACACCTTC. Translation gives CASSQGGHYYGYTF.